The TCR beta chain under discussion was sequenced for a study of T cell repertoires in ileal Crohn's disease. Study-wide background: The M6 sample came from neoterminal ileum during colonoscopy after surgery.

Time point given: neoterminal ileum biopsy at postoperative endoscopy, about 6 months after surgery. Clones were sequenced by immunoSEQ multiplex PCR, and TCRdb holds only the in-frame ones, with some missing. This sample has over 10,000 clones, with 80% to 90% found just once. Germline CDR1 is MNHEY and CDR2 is SMNVEV (reference sequence). The CDR3 runs to 18 residues. Losses at the gene ends were 0 bases for V and 0 bases for J; bases not matched to a gene: 11. The sequence came from an adult with Crohn's disease. The V gene is TRBV27, the J gene TRBJ2-7, with TRBD1 identical over 7 bases. Sequencing input: ileal tissue. CDR3 protein: CASSLSPIGQAVSYEQYF. CDR3 DNA: TGTGCCAGCAGTTTATCCCCGATTGGACAGGCCGTCTCCTACGAGCAGTACTTC.